This T cell receptor (beta chain) was captured by sequencing in a study of T-cell reconstitution after alpha-beta-depleted transplantation in children. Unique molecular identifiers featured in how the TCRbeta library was prepared. TCRdb recomputed calls from the PCR reads with MiXCR, one row per CDR3 protein. The table lists roughly 200,000 distinct CDR3 sequences, around 9.6% of them singletons, with roughly 6.2% in the top ten. This CDR3 is built from 17 residues. CDR1 and CDR2 from the germline V gene are SGHRS and YFSETQ. Trimming cost V 2 bases and J 7 bases; bases outside gene matches: 9. The material was PBMCs from the stem cell graft donor, obtained from the stem cell graft. The clonotype originates from a human donor who donated a stem cell graft to a child with acute lymphoblastic leukemia. This chain joins TRBV5-1 and TRBJ1-4; 12 bases fit TRBD1. The CDR3 sequence: CASSFGTGGDRVEKLFF. CDR3 sequence (DNA): TGCGCCAGCAGCTTCGGGACAGGGGGCGATCGGGTTGAAAAACTGTTTTTT.